Below, 17 T cell receptor beta chains from the same sample are listed, as sequenced in a study of blood T cell repertoires in COVID-19. Generated by immunoSEQ multiplex PCR, the TCRdb table keeps only in-frame clones and is missing some. The sample has 100,000 to 150,000 clones, around four fifths seen once; the top ten hold 5.5% to 6.5%. Sequenced sample: peripheral blood. These receptors all come from a man aged 80 or over with active or convalescent COVID-19.

The CDR3 DNA sequence: TGTGCCAGCAGCTTCGGACAGGACAGGGAGCAGTACTTC. This gives the protein CASSFGQDREQYF. The rearrangement joins TRBV7-8 to TRBJ2-7; 7 nucleotides line up with TRBD1. Germline V gene sequence: CDR1 SGHVS, CDR2 FQNEAQ. Trimming at V came to 3 bases and at J to 7 bases, leaving 6 bases not matched to a gene. This CDR3 region has 13 residues.

The rearrangement uses TRBV29-1 and TRBJ2-7; no clear D. The CDR3 spans 11 residues. Germline V gene lookup returns CDR1 SQVTM and CDR2 ANQGSEA. Trimming stripped 4 bases from V and 2 bases from J, with 6 bases between. CDR3 DNA: TGCAGCGTTGGAGTCACCTACGAGCAGTACTTC. It yields the protein CSVGVTYEQYF.

V usage is TRBV7-2 and J usage is TRBJ1-3; D uncertain. Per germline, CDR1 SGHTA and CDR2 FQGNSA. Trimming shortened V by 5 bases and J by 3 bases, and 8 bases separated the two germline ends. The CDR3 has 13 residues. As DNA, the CDR3 is TGTGCCAGCAGCCGGACTTTTGGAAACACCATATATTTT. This translates into CASSRTFGNTIYF.

V usage is TRBV7-3 and J usage is TRBJ2-3; D may be TRBD1 (5 bases). The CDR3 covers 14 residues. Germline CDR1 reads SGHTA; CDR2 reads FQGTGA. V was clipped by 0 bases and J by 5 bases, with 9 bases between them. CDR3 sequence reads: CASSLTGLVDTQYF. Written as DNA, the CDR3 is TGTGCCAGCAGCTTAACGGGGCTGGTAGATACGCAGTATTTT.

The chain couples TRBV7-9 to TRBJ1-1; D remains ambiguous. Germline loops: CDR1 SEHNR, CDR2 FQNEAQ (reference sequence). Trimming shortened V by 4 bases and J by 0 bases, and 9 bases separated the two germline ends. This CDR3 is built from 14 residues. The CDR3 reads CASSSGTLNTEAFF. In DNA, the CDR3 is TGTGCCAGCAGCTCAGGTACCCTGAACACTGAAGCTTTCTTT.

There are a few counts of this clone. The J gene is TRBJ2-7, the V gene TRBV9; tentative D call: TRBD2 (5 bases). CDR3 length: 14 amino acids. Per germline, CDR1 SGDLS and CDR2 YYNGEE. V lost 0 bases and J lost 3, with 10 bases in between. CDR3 nucleotides: TGTGCCAGCAGCGTAGACTTTGGGAGCTACGAGCAGTACTTC. Amino acids: CASSVDFGSYEQYF.

The chain combines TRBV6-2 or TRBV6-3 with TRBJ2-3; 9 bases line up with TRBD2. Germline lookup yields CDR1 MNHEY and CDR2 SVGEGT. This CDR3 has 15 amino acids. The V segment lost 4 bases and the J segment 2 bases; nucleotides outside the gene matches: 4. In DNA, the CDR3 is TGTGCCAGCAGTTCAAGGACTAGCGACACAGATACGCAGTATTTT. Translated: CASSSRTSDTDTQYF.

The V call is TRBV19, the J call TRBJ1-6, with 7 bases that match TRBD1. Unmatched junction bases numbered 1, after V lost 3 bases and J lost 5 bases. Per germline, CDR1 LNHDA and CDR2 SQIVND (reference sequence). The CDR3 extends over 14 amino acids. The CDR3: CASSIGTDNSPLHF. The DNA of the CDR3 is TGTGCCAGTAGTATTGGGACAGATAATTCACCCCTCCACTTT.

This clone appeared a few times. This chain joins TRBV19 and TRBJ1-1; possible D gene TRBD1, 5 bases. The length of the CDR3 is 13 residues. V lost 7 bases, J lost 6 bases, and 15 bases lay in between. The germline V gene encodes CDR1 LNHDA and CDR2 SQIVND (reference sequence). The CDR3 bases are TGTGCCAGTACCATTCAGGGTTTGGCTGAAGCTTTCTTT. It encodes CASTIQGLAEAFF.

J is TRBJ1-5 and V is TRBV10-3, with unresolved D. CDR3 length equals 12 residues. The V gene lost 5 bases and the J gene lost 7 bases, with 9 bases spanning the gap. Germline CDR1 is ENHRY and CDR2 is SYGVKD. This CDR3 is CAISPDSQPQHF. CDR3 sequence (DNA): TGTGCCATCAGTCCCGACTCCCAGCCCCAGCATTTT.

The rearrangement links TRBV5-4 to TRBJ2-1; 16 nucleotides match TRBD2. The germline V gene encodes CDR1 SGHNT and CDR2 YYREEE (reference sequence). The CDR3 sequence is 16 residues long. Trimming at V came to 4 bases and at J to 6 bases, leaving 4 bases not matched to a gene. CDR3 bases: TGTGCCAGCAGCGCGGGACTAGCGGGGGGGGTCAATGAGCAGTTCTTC. Its protein product is CASSAGLAGGVNEQFF.

This clone came up a few times. This same CDR3 is encoded by further DNA sequences in the sample. The chain combines TRBV7-2 with TRBJ1-1, with 7 bases aligning to TRBD1. The V segment lost 5 bases and the J segment 2 bases; nucleotides outside the gene matches: 5. The germline gives CDR1 SGHTA, CDR2 FQGNSA. The CDR3 runs to 14 residues. CDR3 coding DNA: TGTGCCAGCAGCGCCGGGACAGCCAACACTGAAGCTTTCTTT. This encodes CASSAGTANTEAFF.

This chain links TRBV6-6 with TRBJ2-3; 14 nucleotides match TRBD2. Unmatched junction bases numbered 5, after V lost 7 bases and J lost 5 bases. The CDR3 is made up of 15 amino acids. The germline V gene has CDR1 MNHNY and CDR2 SVGAGI (reference sequence). This CDR3 is CASTQGLAGVDTQYF. In nucleotides, the CDR3 is TGTGCCAGCACCCAGGGACTAGCGGGGGTAGATACGCAGTATTTT.

V is TRBV2 and J is TRBJ1-6; D uncertain. This CDR3 has 13 amino acids. V was cut by 8 bases and J by 10 bases, with 15 bases left in between. Germline-derived CDR1 and CDR2 are SNHLY and FYNNEI. CDR3 loop: CASYRNRRSPLHF. The CDR3 coding sequence is TGTGCCAGCTACCGTAATAGGAGATCACCCCTCCACTTT.

This chain links TRBV18 with TRBJ1-3; D remains ambiguous. The CDR3 extends over 14 amino acids. V was pared by 4 bases and J by 0 bases, with 7 bases between. Germline V CDR1 and CDR2: KGHSH, LQKENI. The CDR3 bases are TGTGCCAGCTCACTGGGCCCCTCTGGAAACACCATATATTTT. This sequence encodes CASSLGPSGNTIYF.

The chain employs TRBV7-2 and TRBJ1-1; D unresolved. V lost 5 bases and J 4 bases, leaving 11 bases between the germline ends. The CDR3 is 13 residues long. CDR1 and CDR2 from the germline V gene are SGHTA and FQGNSA. CDR3 protein: CASSRSTGTEAFF. Written as DNA, the CDR3 is TGTGCCAGCAGCCGGAGTACGGGCACTGAAGCTTTCTTT.

The chain has TRBV9 and TRBJ2-2; TRBD1 agrees at 9 bases. The CDR3 is 12 residues long. V gave up 10 bases and J gave up 7 bases; unmatched junction bases: 5. Germline CDR1 reads SGDLS; CDR2 reads YYNGEE. Here the CDR3 reads CASTGGSGELFF. CDR3 in DNA: TGTGCCTCGACAGGGGGGAGCGGGGAGCTGTTTTTT.